This T cell receptor beta chain was recovered during a study of T cell responses to AZD1222 COVID-19 vaccine. Study-wide findings and caveats: The peak T cell response came first, and repertoires were sampled only after it. Within unmutated variant regions lay the reported targets of nearly half of spike-specific TCRs. There were mostly white British donors and more females than males, and clonal diversity was possibly underestimated.

Sequenced by immunoSEQ multiplex PCR; TCRdb stores in-frame clones only, minus some. This sample has roughly 120,000 clones, with roughly 90% found just once. CDR3 length: 16 amino acids. The germline gives CDR1 MGHDK, CDR2 SYGVNS. V shed 6 bases, J shed 6 bases, and the junction held 16 bases outside the gene matches. Points on this clone: Its antigen is not identified.

The clonotype was recovered from an adult who received the AZD1222 COVID-19 vaccine. This material consisted of peripheral blood, taken 28 days after the second AZD1222 dose. The chain couples TRBV25-1 to TRBJ1-2; 7 bases map to TRBD1. CDR3 DNA sequence: TGTGCCAGCAGGGACAGGAAGGGAGGTGGATCGGATGGCTACACCTTC. Protein product: CASRDRKGGGSDGYTF.